These 17 T cell receptor beta chains were sequenced from one sample in a study of molecular identifiers for immune sequencing clone quantification (dated by TCRdb to 2017 to 2018). Library preparation employed PCR. The sample was run on an Illumina HiSeq 4000. TCRdb itself trimmed the public reads at Q25 with fastp, ran MiXCR and retained productive beta chains. Identical CDR3 protein sequences are pooled into one entry, listed with their most common genes and DNA. This sample lists over 600,000 distinct CDR3 sequences; 15% to 20% were detected once. The ten top clones hold 0.7% to 1% of the sample. The specimen was naive CD8+ T cells from blood, with Jurkat cell RNA spiked in. Taken with the paper, the label for cell subset or site translates to: FACS-sorted CD8+CD4-CCR7+CD45RA+ naive T cells. These receptors were taken from a human donor in good health. Some libraries in this study had Jurkat cell RNA spiked in.

Ten or more counts support this clonotype. The genes are TRBV9 and TRBJ1-1; tentative D call: TRBD1 (6 bases). V lost 0 bases, J lost 4 bases, and 10 bases lay in between. From germline, CDR1 is SGDLS and CDR2 YYNGEE. CDR3 length equals 14 residues. For the CDR3, the DNA is TGTGCCAGCAGCGTAGGAGGGGGTGTCACTGAAGCTTTCTTT. Its protein is CASSVGGGVTEAFF.

V and J are TRBV5-6 and TRBJ2-1; TRBD2 agrees at 11 bases. Germline V gene lookup returns CDR1 SGHDT and CDR2 YYEEEE. This CDR3 is built from 15 residues. The V segment lost 0 bases and the J segment 9 bases; nucleotides outside the gene matches: 5. The CDR3 nucleotides read TGTGCCAGCAGCTTGGAACTAGCGGGAGCCGGTGAGCAGTTCTTC. Translating it yields CASSLELAGAGEQFF.

Regarding this clonotype: Compared with germline, one end of the junction differs, possibly owing to a read error. The V gene is TRBV7-8, the J gene TRBJ1-1; D uncertain. The CDR3 loop spans 13 amino acids. Germline assignment: CDR1 SGHVS and CDR2 FQNEAQ. The CDR3 DNA is TGTGCCAGCAGCTCAATGGGAGGGAGTGAAGTTCTCTTT. It translates to CASSSMGGSEVLF.

V gene TRBV7-2 combines with J gene TRBJ2-7; TRBD2 aligns across 12 bases. Germline V gene data show CDR1 as SGHTA and CDR2 as FQGNSA. Losses at the gene ends were 4 bases for V and 2 bases for J; bases not matched to a gene: 6. The CDR3 sequence is 16 residues long. CDR3 in amino acids: CASSYTSGRSTYEQYF. The CDR3 DNA is TGTGCCAGCAGCTACACTAGCGGGAGGAGTACCTACGAGCAGTACTTC.

This clonotype was observed at least ten times. V usage is TRBV12-3 or TRBV12-4 and J usage is TRBJ2-2; TRBD2 matches at 8 bases. The CDR3 has 15 residues. V lost 6 bases and J lost 1; bases outside the gene matches: 4. CDR3 region: CASSSSGRNTGELFF. The CDR3 DNA follows: TGTGCCAGCAGCTCGAGCGGGAGGAACACCGGGGAGCTGTTTTTT.

The genes are TRBV6-6 and TRBJ2-1; 7 bases are a match to TRBD2. V shed 8 bases, J shed 8 bases, and the junction held 15 bases outside the gene matches. The CDR3 has 15 amino acids. Germline V gene lookup returns CDR1 MNHNY and CDR2 SVGAGI (reference sequence). CDR3 sequence: CASGRLAAPGDEQFF. DNA for the CDR3: TGTGCCAGCGGACGACTAGCAGCCCCAGGTGATGAGCAGTTCTTC.

The J gene is TRBJ2-2, the V gene TRBV27, with D possibly being TRBD1 (5 bases). Germline V lookup: CDR1 MNHEY, CDR2 SMNVEV (reference sequence). V lost 1 base to trimming and J lost 1 base, with 10 bases between them. CDR3 length equals 16 residues. Here the CDR3 DNA reads TGTGCCAGCAGTTTATTGCGGACACAGAACACCGGGGAGCTGTTTTTT. It yields the protein CASSLLRTQNTGELFF.

In the case of this clonotype: A much larger clone differs from this one at a single base, so this may be a read error. The CDR3 bases are TGCGCCAGCAGCCAAACCGTTATGGGGAACACTGAAGCTTTCTTT. Translating gives CASSQTVMGNTEAFF. The chain has TRBV4-3 and TRBJ1-1; D not certain. The CDR3 consists of 15 residues. The V gene lost 2 bases and the J gene lost 1 base, with 11 bases spanning the gap. The germline V gene has CDR1 LGHNA and CDR2 YSLEER.

This clonotype was counted at least ten times. The chain combines TRBV27 with TRBJ2-7, with 11 bases lining up with TRBD1. The ends lost 0 bases at V and 3 bases at J; junction bases unmatched: 1. The germline CDR1 and CDR2 sequences are MNHEY and SMNVEV (reference sequence). The CDR3 contains 15 residues. CDR3: CASSLSGTGGYEQYF. In DNA form, the CDR3 reads TGTGCCAGCAGTTTATCGGGGACAGGGGGCTACGAGCAGTACTTC.

Comments on this clonotype: This sequence may be a read error, since a much larger clone differs from it by one base. This rearrangement joins TRBV9 to TRBJ2-2; D remains ambiguous. Germline CDR1 is SGDLS and CDR2 is YYNGEE. CDR3 length: 21 residues. V lost 0 bases and J lost 0, with 24 bases in between. The CDR3 spells CASSVAAYVHPETPNTGELFF. The CDR3 nucleotides read TGTGCCAGCAGCGTAGCGGCCTACGTCCATCCTGAGACTCCGAACACCGGGGAGCTGTTTTTT.

The genes are TRBV7-9 and TRBJ2-7, with 7 bases aligning to TRBD2. J lost 6 bases, V lost 5 bases, and 7 bases had no gene match. The germline CDR1 and CDR2 sequences are SEHNR and FQNEAQ (reference sequence). The CDR3 has 13 amino acids. CDR3 region: CASSTTSRAEQYF. The CDR3 DNA follows: TGTGCCAGCAGCACGACTAGCAGGGCCGAGCAGTACTTC.

This clonotype has at least ten counts. The V gene is TRBV6-6, the J gene TRBJ1-1; unclear D gene. V lost 5 bases and J 1 base, leaving 11 bases between the germline ends. Germline-derived CDR1 and CDR2 are MNHNY and SVGAGI (reference sequence). The CDR3 has 14 amino acids. CDR3 in amino acids: CASSQTVTNTEAFF. The CDR3 DNA follows: TGTGCCAGCAGTCAGACGGTAACGAACACTGAAGCTTTCTTT.

The rearrangement joins TRBV2 to TRBJ2-2; D gene ambiguous. Germline CDR1 SNHLY, CDR2 FYNNEI. The V and J ends lost 7 bases and 6 bases respectively, with 6 bases between them. The CDR3 consists of 11 residues. The CDR3 sequence: CASTRSGELFF. The CDR3 coding sequence is TGTGCCAGCACCCGGTCCGGGGAGCTGTTTTTT.

In the case of this clonotype: A much larger clone sits a single nucleotide away, making a read error possible. The V and J genes are TRBV30 and TRBJ1-1; tentatively, D is TRBD1 (6 bases). The CDR3 is 14 residues long. The V gene lost 1 base and the J gene lost 3 bases, with 12 bases spanning the gap. Germline V CDR1 and CDR2: GTSNPN, SVGIG (reference sequence). CDR3 protein: CAWSGWGRDTEAFF. The CDR3 region has the DNA TGTGCCTGGAGTGGCTGGGGGCGAGACACTGAAGCTTTCTTT.

The rearrangement joins TRBV30 to TRBJ1-1; D gene ambiguous. Looked up from germline, CDR1 is GTSNPN and CDR2 is SVGIG (reference sequence). There are 15 residues in the CDR3. V shed 5 bases and J shed 0 bases, with 16 bases lying between them. CDR3 sequence: CAWARGEGLNTEAFF. CDR3 in DNA: TGTGCCTGGGCCCGAGGAGAGGGATTGAACACTGAAGCTTTCTTT.

This clonotype was counted a few times. This sequence may be a read error, since a much larger clone differs from it by one base. V is TRBV6-2 or TRBV6-3 and J is TRBJ2-6; D is unclear. Germline loops: CDR1 MNHEY, CDR2 SVGEGT. The CDR3 has 9 residues. V shed 10 bases and J shed 15 bases, with 10 bases lying between them. The CDR3 spells CATGPALTF. The DNA for the CDR3 is TGTGCCACGGGCCCCGCCCTGACTTTC.

About this clonotype itself: A much larger clone is a single base away; this may be a read error. The gene calls are TRBV6-2 or TRBV6-3 and TRBJ2-1, with 13 nucleotides matching TRBD2. The length of the CDR3 is 15 residues. The germline V gene encodes CDR1 MNHEY and CDR2 SVGEGT. V shed 7 bases, J shed 8 bases, and the junction held 8 bases outside the gene matches. CDR3 amino acids: CASKPGTSGVYEQFF. The CDR3 DNA follows: TGTGCCAGCAAGCCCGGGACTAGCGGGGTTTATGAGCAGTTCTTC.